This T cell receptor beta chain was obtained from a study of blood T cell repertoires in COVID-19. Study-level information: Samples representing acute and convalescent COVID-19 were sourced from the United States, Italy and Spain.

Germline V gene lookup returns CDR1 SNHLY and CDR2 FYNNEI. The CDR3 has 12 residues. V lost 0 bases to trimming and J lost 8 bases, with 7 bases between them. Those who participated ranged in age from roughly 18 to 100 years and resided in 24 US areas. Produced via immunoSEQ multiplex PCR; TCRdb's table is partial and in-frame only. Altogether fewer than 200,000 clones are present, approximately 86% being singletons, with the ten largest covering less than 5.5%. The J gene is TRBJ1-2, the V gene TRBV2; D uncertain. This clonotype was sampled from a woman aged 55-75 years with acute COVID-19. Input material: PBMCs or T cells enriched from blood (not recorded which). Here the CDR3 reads CASSEAQQGYTF. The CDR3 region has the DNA TGTGCCAGCAGTGAAGCGCAACAAGGCTACACCTTC.